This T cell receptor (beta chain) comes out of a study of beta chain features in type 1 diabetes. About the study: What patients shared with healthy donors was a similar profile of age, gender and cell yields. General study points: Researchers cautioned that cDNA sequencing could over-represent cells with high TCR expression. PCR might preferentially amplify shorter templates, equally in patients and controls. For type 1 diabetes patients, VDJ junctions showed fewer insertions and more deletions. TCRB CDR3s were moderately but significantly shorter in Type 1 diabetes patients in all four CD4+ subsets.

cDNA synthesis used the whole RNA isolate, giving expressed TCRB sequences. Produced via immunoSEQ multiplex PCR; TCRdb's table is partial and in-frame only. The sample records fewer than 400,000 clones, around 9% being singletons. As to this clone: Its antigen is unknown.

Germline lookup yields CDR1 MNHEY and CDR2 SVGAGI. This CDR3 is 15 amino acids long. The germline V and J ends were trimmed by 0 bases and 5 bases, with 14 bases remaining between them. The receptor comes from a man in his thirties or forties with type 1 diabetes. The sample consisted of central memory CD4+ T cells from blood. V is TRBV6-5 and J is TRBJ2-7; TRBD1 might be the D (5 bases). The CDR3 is CASSYSGARTNEQYF. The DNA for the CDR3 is TGTGCCAGCAGTTACTCAGGGGCGAGGACAAACGAGCAGTACTTC.